The 24 T cell receptor beta chains below come from one sample, sequenced in a study of vaccination effects on CD4 cells after COVID-19. Assay used: immunoSEQ multiplex PCR; TCRdb lists only in-frame clones, some missing. The data show about 41,000 clones, with around 77% seen just once and 2.9% held by the top ten. Antigens for these TCRs are unknown. After expansion with viral peptide pools in the ViraFEST assay, antigen-specific CD4+ T cells were sequenced. Subsequent to a culture period of more than 9 days, CD4+ T cells were isolated. Vaccine recipients lacked prior SARS-CoV-2 infection and had negative nucleocapsid antibodies. This material consisted of CD4+ T cells from PBMCs cultured with HCoV-NL63 spike peptides, taken before COVID-19 vaccination. Receptors were obtained from a human donor who received a COVID-19 vaccine.

This clone was counted a few times. This chain joins TRBV4-1 and TRBJ1-1, with 7 bases that match TRBD1. The length of the CDR3 is 13 residues. Trimming at V came to 2 bases and at J to 11 bases, leaving 8 bases not matched to a gene. From germline, CDR1 is MGHRA and CDR2 YSYEKL. The CDR3 protein is CASSQTQTGWAFF. The CDR3 DNA sequence: TGCGCCAGCAGCCAAACGCAGACAGGGTGGGCTTTCTTT.

The chain uses TRBV19 and TRBJ2-5, with 9 nucleotides matching TRBD1. Germline CDR1 reads LNHDA; CDR2 reads SQIVND (reference sequence). V lost 6 bases and J lost 2; bases outside the gene matches: 4. This CDR3 is 14 amino acids long. CDR3 in DNA: TGTGCCAGTAGAAAGACAGGGGGGCAAGAGACCCAGTACTTC. Residues: CASRKTGGQETQYF.

V is TRBV30 and J is TRBJ2-3; TRBD2 agrees at 9 bases. Germline lookup yields CDR1 GTSNPN and CDR2 SVGIG (reference sequence). Unmatched junction bases numbered 13, after V lost 5 bases and J lost 7 bases. This CDR3 comprises 15 residues. The CDR3: CAWGPGRGGGNTQYF. The CDR3 nucleotides read TGTGCCTGGGGGCCTGGGCGGGGGGGCGGAAATACGCAGTATTTT.

The gene calls are TRBV2 and TRBJ2-5; perhaps TRBD2 as D (6 bases). The CDR3 runs to 13 residues. Germline V gene data show CDR1 as SNHLY and CDR2 as FYNNEI. Trimming cost V 8 bases and J 3 bases, with 13 bases left between them. The CDR3 sequence: CASQLQREETQYF. CDR3 coding DNA: TGTGCCAGCCAATTACAGCGGGAAGAGACCCAGTACTTC.

This chain connects TRBV5-4 to TRBJ2-3, with 9 positions matching TRBD2. CDR1 SGHNT and CDR2 YYREEE come from the germline V gene (reference sequence). This CDR3 spans 16 amino acids. After removal of 4 bases from V and 4 bases from J, the junction contained 10 bases not matched to a gene. For the CDR3, the DNA is TGTGCCAGCAGCGTAAAGCGGGGGGTGGGGGCAGATACGCAGTATTTT. Residues: CASSVKRGVGADTQYF.

This chain links TRBV5-1 with TRBJ2-5; D remains ambiguous. This CDR3 spans 14 amino acids. Germline V gene sequence: CDR1 SGHRS, CDR2 YFSETQ. Trimming shortened V by 1 base and J by 5 bases, and 12 bases separated the two germline ends. Here the CDR3 reads CASSLKVFGETQYF. Here the CDR3 DNA reads TGCGCCAGCAGCTTGAAAGTGTTCGGCGAGACCCAGTACTTC.

The chain joins TRBV5-1 to TRBJ2-6, with 10 bases identical to TRBD2. CDR1 is SGHRS, CDR2 YFSETQ, per germline. CDR3 size: 19 residues. V lost 0 bases, J lost 0 bases, and 6 bases stayed unmatched. The CDR3 sequence: CASSLVLAGANSGANVLTF. The CDR3 DNA sequence: TGCGCCAGCAGCTTGGTCCTAGCGGGGGCTAACTCTGGGGCCAACGTCCTGACTTTC.

This clone was detected a few times. The chain joins TRBV19 to TRBJ2-1; a weak D match, TRBD1 (5 bases). Germline V gene sequence: CDR1 LNHDA, CDR2 SQIVND (reference sequence). The CDR3 has 13 amino acids. Trimming removed 5 bases from V and 6 bases from J, with 11 bases in between. The CDR3, as DNA: TGTGCCAGTAGTTCGCAAAGGGGCAATGAGCAGTTCTTC. Encoded protein: CASSSQRGNEQFF.

The gene calls are TRBV6-5 and TRBJ1-3; no reliable D call. In germline, CDR1 is MNHEY, CDR2 SVGAGI. This CDR3 spans 14 amino acids. V gave up 0 bases and J gave up 2 bases, with 5 bases separating them. In DNA, the CDR3 is TGTGCCAGCAGTTACTCGTCAGCTGGAAACACCATATATTTT. Amino acids: CASSYSSAGNTIYF.

This chain links TRBV7-3 with TRBJ2-5; D not resolved. Trimming cost V 2 bases and J 5 bases, with 12 bases left between them. Germline loops: CDR1 SGHTA, CDR2 FQGTGA. The CDR3 contains 14 residues. CDR3 DNA sequence: TGTGCCAGCAGCTTATCACCTGGGGTTGAGACCCAGTACTTC. Protein product: CASSLSPGVETQYF.

V and J are TRBV18 and TRBJ2-5, with D maybe TRBD1 (5 bases). V was pared by 2 bases and J by 5 bases, with 18 bases between. This CDR3 comprises 16 residues. The germline CDR1 and CDR2 sequences are KGHSH and LQKENI. For the CDR3, the DNA is TGTGCCAGCTCACCAAAAGGTCGTCAGGGTAGGGAGACCCAGTACTTC. Its translation is CASSPKGRQGRETQYF. Using reference TRBV18 and TRBJ2-5 for the parts outside the CDR3, the full variable domain is NAGVMQNPRHLVRRRGQEARLRCSPMKGHSHVYWYRQLPEEGLKFMVYLQKENIIDESGMPKERFSAEFPKEGPSILRIQQVVRGDSAAYFCASSPKGRQGRETQYFGPGTRLLVL.

Worth noting for this clone: This sample also contains other DNA sequences that code for the same CDR3. This sequence joins TRBV5-1 and TRBJ1-5; D unresolved. The germline CDR1 and CDR2 sequences are SGHRS and YFSETQ. This CDR3 is 13 amino acids long. Trimming shortened V by 4 bases and J by 0 bases, and 5 bases separated the two germline ends. The CDR3 loop is CASSLDSNQPQHF. The CDR3 DNA follows: TGCGCCAGCAGCCTAGATAGCAATCAGCCCCAGCATTTT.

This clone appeared a single time. V is TRBV5-4 and J is TRBJ1-1; 7 bases line up with TRBD1. J lost 1 base, V lost 6 bases, and 6 bases had no gene match. The V gene's germline CDR1 is SGHNT and CDR2 YYREEE (reference sequence). This CDR3 region has 14 residues. The CDR3, as DNA: TGTGCCAGCACTAACAGGGGATGGAACACTGAAGCTTTCTTT. Protein: CASTNRGWNTEAFF.

The chain recombines TRBV3-1 (or the pseudogene TRBV3-2) with TRBJ2-3, with 9 bases fitting TRBD1. V trimming: 1 base; J trimming: 4 bases; junction bases outside the gene matches: 9. From germline, CDR1 is LGHDT and CDR2 YNNKEL (reference sequence). CDR3 size: 17 residues. CDR3 sequence reads: CASSQVLTGGVSDTQYF. CDR3 nucleotides: TGTGCCAGCAGCCAAGTGCTAACAGGGGGCGTATCAGATACGCAGTATTTT.

The chain uses TRBV12-3 or TRBV12-4 and TRBJ2-5; 8 bases fit TRBD1. CDR3 size: 13 residues. V lost 6 bases and J lost 2; bases outside the gene matches: 2. Here the CDR3 reads CASSRDRQETQYF. DNA for the CDR3: TGTGCCAGCAGCCGGGACAGGCAAGAGACCCAGTACTTC.

CDR3 sequence (DNA): TGTGCCAGCTCAGGTCGGACAGGGTTCACCGGGGAGCTGTTTTTT. Amino acid sequence: CASSGRTGFTGELFF. The J gene is TRBJ2-2, the V gene TRBV18; 8 bases map to TRBD1. Germline V gene sequence: CDR1 KGHSH, CDR2 LQKENI. This CDR3 is built from 15 residues. The ends lost 5 bases at V and 4 bases at J; junction bases unmatched: 6.

The chain employs TRBV5-1 and TRBJ1-1, with a possible D match to TRBD1 (6 bases). Germline assignment: CDR1 SGHRS and CDR2 YFSETQ. The CDR3 length is 16 residues. Between the trimmed V and J ends, which lost 0 bases and 1 base, there was a span of 13 bases. This CDR3 reads CASSLAAGASNTEAFF. The CDR3 region has the DNA TGCGCCAGCAGCTTGGCGGCAGGGGCTTCGAACACTGAAGCTTTCTTT.

This clone came up a few times. The chain links TRBV6-5 to TRBJ1-2, with D possibly being TRBD1 (5 bases). V shed 6 bases and J shed 5 bases, with 16 bases lying between them. CDR1 is MNHEY, CDR2 SVGAGI, per germline. The CDR3 loop spans 14 amino acids. CDR3 nucleotides: TGTGCCAGCAGGGATATCAGGGAGGTTTATGGCTACACCTTC. Translation gives CASRDIREVYGYTF.

The chain has TRBV6-2 or TRBV6-3 and TRBJ2-7, with TRBD1 matching 10 bases. This CDR3 comprises 15 residues. Per germline, CDR1 MNHEY and CDR2 SVGEGT. Trimming cost V 1 base and J 2 bases; bases outside gene matches: 2. The CDR3 spells CASSYLGTGAYEQYV. The CDR3, as DNA: TGTGCCAGCAGTTACTTGGGGACAGGGGCCTACGAGCAGTACGTC.

V usage is TRBV19 and J usage is TRBJ2-5; no reliable D call. Germline V gives CDR1 LNHDA, CDR2 SQIVND (reference sequence). The CDR3 is 13 amino acids. V lost 0 bases, J lost 7 bases, and 9 bases lay in between. CDR3 in amino acids: CASSIDISRTQYF. For the CDR3, the DNA is TGTGCCAGTAGTATAGATATCAGCCGGACCCAGTACTTC.

Written as DNA, the CDR3 is TGTGCCAGTAGCCAAACGACAGGCAGGATTTCACCCCTCCACTTT. This encodes CASSQTTGRISPLHF. The chain recombines TRBV19 with TRBJ1-6; D is possibly TRBD1 (6 bases). CDR3 length equals 15 residues. The V and J ends lost 6 bases and 9 bases respectively, with 18 bases between them. Germline V gene lookup returns CDR1 LNHDA and CDR2 SQIVND (reference sequence). Variable domain in full (rest from reference TRBV19 and TRBJ1-6): DGGITQSPKYLFRKEGQNVTLSCEQNLNHDAMYWYRQDPGQGLRLIYYSQIVNDFQKGDIAEGYSVSREKKESFPLTVTSAQKNPTAFYLCASSQTTGRISPLHFGNGTRLTVT.

The chain combines TRBV5-5 with TRBJ1-2, with D unresolved. Trimming left V 0 bases short and J 2 bases short, with 5 bases between. CDR3 length: 13 amino acids. The germline V gene encodes CDR1 SGHKS and CDR2 YYEKEE (reference sequence). Here the CDR3 reads CASSLAINYGYTF. CDR3 bases: TGTGCCAGCAGCTTGGCCATAAACTATGGCTACACCTTC.

The genes are TRBV18 and TRBJ2-1; D gene uncertain. V was cut by 1 base and J by 2 bases, with 9 bases left in between. The germline gives CDR1 KGHSH, CDR2 LQKENI. The CDR3 contains 15 residues. The CDR3 loop reads CASSPLDRAYNEQFF. CDR3 nucleotide sequence: TGTGCCAGCTCACCACTAGACCGAGCCTACAATGAGCAGTTCTTC.

V gene TRBV27 combines with J gene TRBJ2-2; D possibly corresponds to TRBD1 (6 bases). The ends were cut back, 3 bases at V and 5 bases at J, with 13 bases in the middle. Germline CDR1 reads MNHEY; CDR2 reads SMNVEV (reference sequence). The CDR3 contains 15 residues. In nucleotides, the CDR3 is TGTGCCAGCAGTTTGATCAGGGGAAATACCGGGGAGCTGTTTTTT. This gives the protein CASSLIRGNTGELFF.